Below are 11 T cell receptor beta chains sequenced from a single sample in a study of shared clonotypes between healthy human individuals. Data came from immunoSEQ multiplex PCR; TCRdb stores just in-frame clones and leaves some out. The sample shows some 2 million clones, about 94% of them seen only once. The naive CD8 population came from CD45RO-negative cells selected for CCR7, without terminally differentiated effector memory CD45RA+ cells. Sequenced sample: naive CD8+ T cells sorted from blood. The receptors here all came from a man aged 18 to 29 in good health.

The V and J genes are TRBV28 and TRBJ2-7; no reliable D call. The V gene lost 8 bases and the J gene lost 4 bases, with 12 bases spanning the gap. The CDR3 covers 12 residues. Germline V gene lookup returns CDR1 MDHEN and CDR2 SYDVKM. The CDR3 nucleotides read TGTGCCAGCGCCGGACCCATGTACGAGCAGTACTTC. Its protein is CASAGPMYEQYF.

This clone was seen once. The CDR3 region is CASSLRSDQPQHF. CDR3 nucleotide sequence: TGTGCCAGCAGCTTGCGTTCGGATCAGCCCCAGCATTTT. The gene calls are TRBV5-6 and TRBJ1-5; no definite D call. Trimming removed 1 base at V and 5 bases at J, with 7 bases between. The CDR3 covers 13 residues. CDR1 SGHDT and CDR2 YYEEEE come from the germline V gene.

The CDR3 DNA is TGTGCCTGGAGTCCGACAGCGGGAGGTTACAATGAGCAGTTCTTC. Its protein is CAWSPTAGGYNEQFF. This chain links TRBV30 with TRBJ2-1; the match to TRBD2 covers 9 bases. The CDR3 consists of 15 residues. CDR1 is GTSNPN, CDR2 SVGIG, per germline (reference sequence). The V gene end was trimmed by 2 bases and the J gene end by 4 bases; junction bases not matched to a gene: 6. The full variable domain, its missing parts supplied by reference TRBV30 and TRBJ2-1, is SQTIHQWPATLVQPVGSPLSLECTVEGTSNPNLYWYRQAAGRGLQLLFYSVGIGQISSEVPQNLSASRPQDRQFILSSKKLLLSDSGFYLCAWSPTAGGYNEQFFGPGTRLTVL.

The CDR3 reads CASSTWGPRGSQETQYF. The CDR3 nucleotides are TGTGCCAGCAGCACATGGGGGCCCAGAGGGTCCCAAGAGACCCAGTACTTC. The chain couples TRBV7-2 to TRBJ2-5, with a possible D match to TRBD1 (6 bases). In germline, CDR1 is SGHTA, CDR2 FQGNSA. The V end lost 5 bases, the J end lost 1 base, and 20 bases lay between the germline ends. The CDR3 is made up of 17 amino acids.

The rearrangement uses TRBV4-1 and TRBJ2-3; D may be TRBD2 (5 bases). The CDR3 is 16 residues long. Germline V gene sequence: CDR1 MGHRA, CDR2 YSYEKL. V gave up 3 bases and J gave up 6 bases, with 19 bases separating them. The CDR3 loop reads CASSHAGTGWVDTQYF. Written as DNA, the CDR3 is TGCGCCAGCAGCCACGCTGGCACGGGGTGGGTGGATACGCAGTATTTT.

The chain couples TRBV5-1 to TRBJ1-2, with D perhaps matching TRBD1 (5 bases). V was trimmed by 4 bases and J by 3 bases, leaving 13 bases between them. The CDR3 has 14 residues. Germline V gene sequence: CDR1 SGHRS, CDR2 YFSETQ. The CDR3 loop reads CASSPEMGDYGYTF. CDR3 nucleotide sequence: TGCGCCAGCAGCCCTGAGATGGGGGACTATGGCTACACCTTC.

This chain joins TRBV5-1 and TRBJ2-7; tentative D call: TRBD1 (5 bases). Looked up from germline, CDR1 is SGHRS and CDR2 is YFSETQ. The CDR3 length is 14 residues. Trimming stripped 0 bases from V and 5 bases from J, with 12 bases between. CDR3 in amino acids: CASSLEGEYNEQYF. CDR3 DNA sequence: TGCGCCAGCAGCTTGGAAGGGGAATATAACGAGCAGTACTTC.

The chain combines TRBV4-3 with TRBJ2-2; D is possibly TRBD1 or TRBD2 (5 bases each). Germline V lookup: CDR1 LGHNA, CDR2 YSLEER. The CDR3 is 13 amino acids. Trimming cost V 1 base and J 6 bases, with 6 bases left between them. CDR3 region: CASSQGGPGELFF. The CDR3 DNA reads TGCGCCAGCAGCCAAGGGGGACCCGGGGAGCTGTTTTTT.

Concerning this clone itself: This sample also contains other DNA sequences that code for the same CDR3. The V and J genes are TRBV9 and TRBJ2-3; D remains ambiguous. The CDR3 consists of 14 residues. From germline, CDR1 is SGDLS and CDR2 YYNGEE. V lost 0 bases to trimming and J lost 6 bases, with 11 bases between them. The CDR3 protein is CASSVVGTADTQYF. In DNA form, the CDR3 reads TGTGCCAGCAGCGTAGTTGGTACAGCGGATACGCAGTATTTT. Variable domain in full (rest from reference TRBV9 and TRBJ2-3): DSGVTQTPKHLITATGQRVTLRCSPRSGDLSVYWYQQSLDQGLQFLIQYYNGEERAKGNILERFSAQQFPDLHSELNLSSLELGDSALYFCASSVVGTADTQYFGPGTRLTVL.

This rearrangement joins TRBV6-1 to TRBJ2-7; D is unclear. CDR3 length equals 15 residues. Germline assignment: CDR1 MNHNS and CDR2 SASEGT. With 4 bases removed from V and 1 base from J, the gap between germline ends came to 14 bases. CDR3 in DNA: TGTGCCAGCAGTGTAAGAACAGATAAGTCCTACGAGCAGTACTTC. Protein: CASSVRTDKSYEQYF.

This clone was picked up one time. The chain employs TRBV19 and TRBJ2-1; the D gene is possibly TRBD2 (7 bases). This CDR3 is 15 amino acids long. The ends were cut back, 2 bases at V and 3 bases at J, with 11 bases in the middle. The germline gives CDR1 LNHDA, CDR2 SQIVND (reference sequence). CDR3: CASSIQGGGYNEQFF. CDR3 in DNA: TGTGCCAGTAGTATACAGGGAGGGGGCTACAATGAGCAGTTCTTC.